This T cell receptor (beta chain) was identified in a study of blood T cell repertoires in COVID-19. Background on the study: From T cells, B-cell-depleted T cells, or PBMCs came the material, which was cDNA or gDNA.

Recruits, aged about 18 to 90 years, lived in 24 US areas. The V and J ends lost 1 base and 7 bases respectively, with 10 bases between them. The CDR3 has 13 amino acids. Germline loops: CDR1 MNHNS, CDR2 SASEGT. Source study methods: Scientists estimated how many nucleated cells there were by amplifying reference gene primers. Clones were sequenced by immunoSEQ multiplex PCR, and TCRdb holds only the in-frame ones, with some missing. That table furnishes V, J and clone size, whereas the DNA furnished D and trimming. The table lists some 340,000 clones, approximately 89% of them singletons. The chain employs TRBV6-1 and TRBJ2-5; D possibly corresponds to TRBD1 (5 bases). The sequencing input was PBMCs or T cells enriched from blood (not recorded which). The source of this sequence is a woman between 25 and 40 years old who had recovered from COVID-19. The CDR3 sequence: CASSEGTRMTQYF. CDR3 sequence (DNA): TGTGCCAGCAGTGAAGGGACACGGATGACCCAGTACTTC.